This T cell receptor (beta chain) was captured in a study of response to subunit inactivated influenza vaccine. Regarding this clonotype: What it recognizes is unknown.

General observations from the study: The authors offered the suggestion that each seasonal influenza vaccination recruits few new T cells.

CDR1 is SGHDT, CDR2 YYEEEE, per germline. Losses at the gene ends were 4 bases for V and 4 bases for J; bases not matched to a gene: 6. The CDR3 sequence is 15 residues long. Each CDR3 protein gets one entry after TCRdb re-called the RT-PCR reads with MiXCR. The sample yields around 250,000 distinct CDR3 sequences, roughly an eighth seen once. The clonotype was recovered from a man in his fifties who received an inactivated influenza vaccine. Sequenced here: non-naive T cells sorted from PBMCs, sampled 14 to 15 days before vaccination. The chain uses TRBV5-6 and TRBJ2-2; 8 bases map to TRBD2. The CDR3 DNA is TGTGCCAGCAGCCCTCTCGGGGGGGCCACCGGGGAGCTGTTTTTT. Translating gives CASSPLGGATGELFF.